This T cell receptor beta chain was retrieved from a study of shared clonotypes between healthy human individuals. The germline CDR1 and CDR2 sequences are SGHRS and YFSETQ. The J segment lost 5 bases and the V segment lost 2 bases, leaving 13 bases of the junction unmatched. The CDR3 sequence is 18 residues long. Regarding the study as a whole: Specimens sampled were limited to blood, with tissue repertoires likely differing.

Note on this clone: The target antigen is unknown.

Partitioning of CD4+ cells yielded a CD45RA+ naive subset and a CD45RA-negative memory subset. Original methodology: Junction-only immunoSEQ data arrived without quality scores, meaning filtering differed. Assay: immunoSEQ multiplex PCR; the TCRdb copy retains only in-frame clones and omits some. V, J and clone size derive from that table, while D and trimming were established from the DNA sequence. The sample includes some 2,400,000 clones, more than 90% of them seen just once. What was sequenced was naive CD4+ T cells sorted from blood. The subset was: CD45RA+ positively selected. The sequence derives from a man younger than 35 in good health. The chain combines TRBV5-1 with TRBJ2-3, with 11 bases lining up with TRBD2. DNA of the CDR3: TGCGCCAGCAGCTTAGGGGCTAGCGGGGGGACTGCAAGAGATACGCAGTATTTT. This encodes CASSLGASGGTARDTQYF.